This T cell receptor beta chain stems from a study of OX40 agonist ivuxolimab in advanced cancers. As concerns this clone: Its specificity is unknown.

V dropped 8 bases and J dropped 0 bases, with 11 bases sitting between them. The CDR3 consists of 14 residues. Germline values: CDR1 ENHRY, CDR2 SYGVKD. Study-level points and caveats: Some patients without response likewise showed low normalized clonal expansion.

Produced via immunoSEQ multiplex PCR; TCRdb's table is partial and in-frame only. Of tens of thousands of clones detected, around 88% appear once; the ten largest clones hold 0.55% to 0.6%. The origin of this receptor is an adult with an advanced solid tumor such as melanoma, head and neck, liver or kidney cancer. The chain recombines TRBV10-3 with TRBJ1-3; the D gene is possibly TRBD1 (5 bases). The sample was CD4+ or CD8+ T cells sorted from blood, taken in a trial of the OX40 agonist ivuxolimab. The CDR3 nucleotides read TGTGCCATCGGTCGGGACCCCTCTGGAAACACCATATATTTT. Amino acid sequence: CAIGRDPSGNTIYF.